This is a list of T cell receptor beta chains from one sample in a study of cytomegalovirus exposure and HLA in healthy donors. TCRdb's table, derived via immunoSEQ multiplex PCR, lists solely in-frame clones and lacks some. The data contain some 190,000 clones, roughly 80% of them singletons. Sequencing was performed on PBMCs. These receptors originate from a woman in her thirties in good health and CMV-seropositive. Each CDR3 is given with its conserved first and last residue. D genes are given only for firm matches. The size of a clone is reported for some rows only, either as once, few or many, or as a class for expanded clones.

V	J	size	D	length	DNA	CDR3
TRBV6-1	TRBJ1-1	few	.	14	TGTGCCAGCAGTGAGTTACAGGGTAACACTGAAGCTTTCTTT	CASSELQGNTEAFF
TRBV29-1	TRBJ1-2	.	TRBD1	11	TGCAGCGTCGACAGGGGGCGCGGCCTCACCTTC	CSVDRGRGLTF
TRBV15	TRBJ2-7	.	.	14	TGTGCCACCAGCAGATCAGTGACAGGTGACGAGCAGTACTTC	CATSRSVTGDEQYF
TRBV7-9	TRBJ1-2	.	.	16	TGTGCCAGCAGCTTAGTCTCGGGGAGGACGAACTATGGCTACACCTTC	CASSLVSGRTNYGYTF
TRBV18	TRBJ2-1	.	.	18	TGTGCCAGCTCATCCTCCCGGGACGGGGGTACAATAGGCAATGAGCAGTTCTTC	CASSSSRDGGTIGNEQFF
TRBV19	TRBJ2-2	.	.	16	TGTGCCAGTAGTATGGGCAAGGTACTGAACACCGGGGAGCTGTTTTTT	CASSMGKVLNTGELFF
TRBV18	TRBJ2-3	.	.	14	TGTGCCAGCTCACGGCAGGGCAGCACAGATACGCAGTATTTT	CASSRQGSTDTQYF
TRBV15	TRBJ2-1	once	TRBD2	16	TGTGCCACCAGCAGAGATCCGGCGGGAGGAGGAAATGAGCAGTTCTTC	CATSRDPAGGGNEQFF
TRBV11-2	TRBJ1-1	.	.	14	TGTGCCAGCAGCGGGGGGTTGCGCAACACTGAAGCTTTCTTT	CASSGGLRNTEAFF
TRBV5-4	TRBJ2-5	.	.	15	TGTGCCAGCAGCTCCCGACGACAGAGTCAAGAGACCCAGTACTTC	CASSSRRQSQETQYF
TRBV28	TRBJ1-6	.	.	14	TGTGCCAGTACCACAGATACCTATAATTCACCCCTCCACTTT	CASTTDTYNSPLHF
TRBV27	TRBJ1-1	.	.	13	TGTGCCAGCAGTTTATTAGGGGGATCTGAAGCTTTCTTT	CASSLLGGSEAFF
TRBV19	TRBJ1-5	.	.	17	TGTGCCAGTAGTATTCAGGGGCAGGGTTATAGCAATCAGCCCCAGCATTTT	CASSIQGQGYSNQPQHF
TRBV27	TRBJ1-2	.	.	11	TGTGCCAGCAGTTCGGGGGGTGGCTACACCTTC	CASSSGGGYTF
TRBV5-1	TRBJ2-3	.	TRBD2	18	TGCGCCAGCAGCTTGGAGCTAGCGGGAGCTCCATCCACAGATACGCAGTATTTT	CASSLELAGAPSTDTQYF
TRBV7-8	TRBJ2-3	.	TRBD1	16	TGTGCCAGCAGCTCCCCTACGACAGGGCACACAGATACGCAGTATTTT	CASSSPTTGHTDTQYF
TRBV5-4	TRBJ2-5	.	TRBD2	16	TGTGCCAGCAGCCGGACTAGCGGGAGAGCCCAAGAGACCCAGTACTTC	CASSRTSGRAQETQYF